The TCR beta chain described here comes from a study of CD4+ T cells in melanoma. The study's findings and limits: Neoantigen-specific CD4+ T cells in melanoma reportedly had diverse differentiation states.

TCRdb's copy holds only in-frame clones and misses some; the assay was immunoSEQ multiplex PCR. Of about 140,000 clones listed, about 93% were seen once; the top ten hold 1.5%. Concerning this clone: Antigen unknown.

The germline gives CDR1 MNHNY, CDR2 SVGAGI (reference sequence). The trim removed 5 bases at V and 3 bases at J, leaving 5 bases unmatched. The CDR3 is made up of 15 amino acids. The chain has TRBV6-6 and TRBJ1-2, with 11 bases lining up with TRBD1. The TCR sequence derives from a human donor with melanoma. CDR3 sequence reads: CASSGRDRGDYGYTF. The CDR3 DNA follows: TGTGCCAGCAGTGGCCGGGACAGGGGGGACTATGGCTACACCTTC.